This TCR beta chain was documented in a study of OX40 agonist ivuxolimab in advanced cancers. The assay was immunoSEQ multiplex PCR, and TCRdb's table has in-frame clones only and misses some. The sample gives about 58,000 clones, around 84% of which show up once; about 1% is in the top ten. This sample comprised CD4+ or CD8+ T cells sorted from blood, obtained in a trial of the OX40 agonist ivuxolimab. This TCR was sampled from an adult with an advanced solid tumor such as melanoma, head and neck, liver or kidney cancer.

This CDR3 reads CASSPGTQEKLFF. CDR3 coding DNA: TGTGCCAGCTCACCGGGGACACAAGAAAAACTGTTTTTT. J is TRBJ1-4 and V is TRBV18; possibly TRBD1 for D (6 bases). Trimming pared 3 bases from V and 8 bases from J, leaving 10 bases between. The CDR3 runs to 13 residues. Germline CDR1 reads KGHSH; CDR2 reads LQKENI.